The T cell receptor beta chain under discussion was sequenced for a study of blood T cell repertoires in COVID-19. Turning to the study itself: The United States, Italy and Spain were the sources of the acute and convalescent COVID-19 samples.

This clone was found a few times. The protocol was immunoSEQ multiplex PCR, while the TCRdb copy is restricted to in-frame clones and leaves out a portion. The data show about 180,000 clones, with roughly 87% seen just once and 1.5% to 2% held by the top ten. The CDR3 sequence is 13 residues long. With 3 bases removed from V and 3 bases from J, the gap between germline ends came to 10 bases. Germline V CDR1 and CDR2: SGHDT, YYEEEE. This TCR was sampled from a young man who had recovered from COVID-19. This chain uses TRBV5-6 with TRBJ2-7, with a possible D match to TRBD1 (6 bases). The sample consisted of peripheral blood. In nucleotides, the CDR3 is TGTGCCAGCAGCTCAGGGGTTTTCTACGAGCAGTACTTC. Protein product: CASSSGVFYEQYF. Using reference TRBV5-6 and TRBJ2-7 for the parts outside the CDR3, the full variable domain is DAGVTQSPTHLIKTRGQQVTLRCSPKSGHDTVSWYQQALGQGPQFIFQYYEEEERQRGNFPDRFSGHQFPNYSSELNVNALLLGDSALYLCASSSGVFYEQYFGPGTRLTVT.